The 32 T cell receptor beta chains below come from one sample, sequenced in a study of cytomegalovirus exposure and HLA in healthy donors. PCR used 60 Vbeta primers and 13 Jbeta primers. The data were produced by immunoSEQ multiplex PCR, yet TCRdb's version contains in-frame clones alone and is incomplete. Here the sample spans over 100,000 clones, about two thirds being singletons. Source material: PBMCs. The receptors come from a man aged 40-49 years in good health and CMV-seropositive.

This clone appeared a single time. V and J are TRBV28 and TRBJ1-4; weak D call: TRBD1 (5 bases). CDR3 size: 14 residues. Germline V gives CDR1 MDHEN, CDR2 SYDVKM. Trimming took off 5 bases at V and 5 bases at J, with 12 bases between the two ends. The CDR3 DNA is TGTGCCAGCAGTCTCCCCGGGGGGAATGAAAAACTGTTTTTT. It translates to CASSLPGGNEKLFF.

The V and J genes are TRBV12-1 and TRBJ2-7; the table gives TRBD2 as D, unverified against the DNA. TRBV12-1 constitutes a pseudogene. This CDR3 is built from 12 residues. The CDR3 is CASSPRVYEQYF. CDR3 in DNA: TGTGCCAGCAGCCCTAGAGTCTACGAGCAGTACTTC.

The rearrangement links TRBV5-6 to TRBJ1-5, with D uncertain. Germline CDR1 and CDR2: SGHDT and YYEEEE. The germline V and J ends were trimmed by 0 bases and 10 bases, with 17 bases remaining between them. The CDR3 is made up of 15 amino acids. The CDR3 sequence: CASSLGVGLIGPQHF. CDR3 sequence (DNA): TGTGCCAGCAGCTTGGGTGTCGGGTTGATAGGTCCCCAGCATTTT.

The rearrangement uses TRBV30 and TRBJ2-1; 11 bases fit TRBD1. There are 15 residues in the CDR3. Germline V gene sequence: CDR1 GTSNPN, CDR2 SVGIG (reference sequence). V dropped 7 bases and J dropped 7; count of bases not matched to a gene: 12. CDR3 region: CAYLLGQGAGNEQFF. The CDR3 bases are TGTGCCTACCTACTCGGACAGGGGGCGGGGAATGAGCAGTTCTTC.

The chain recombines TRBV2 with TRBJ1-5; no firm D call. The V end was cut by 6 bases, the J end by 3 bases, with 12 bases between. Germline lookup yields CDR1 SNHLY and CDR2 FYNNEI. The CDR3 contains 14 residues. The chain's CDR3 is CASSDGVFNQPQHF. Here the CDR3 DNA reads TGTGCCAGCAGCGACGGGGTTTTCAATCAGCCCCAGCATTTT.

J is TRBJ2-3 and V is TRBV5-6; the D is unclear. Germline-derived CDR1 and CDR2 are SGHDT and YYEEEE. Trimming removed 5 bases at V and 0 bases at J, with 16 bases between. The CDR3 loop spans 16 amino acids. The CDR3 coding sequence is TGTGCCAGCAGTTTACGGTTTTCTTCTAGCACAGATACGCAGTATTTT. Amino acids: CASSLRFSSSTDTQYF.

The chain recombines TRBV5-5 with TRBJ2-7; TRBD1 aligns across 8 bases. J was trimmed by 0 bases and V by 3 bases; bases with no gene match: 5. Germline loops: CDR1 SGHKS, CDR2 YYEKEE (reference sequence). There are 15 residues in the CDR3. CDR3 sequence: CASSWTGSPSYEQYF. CDR3 coding DNA: TGTGCCAGCAGCTGGACAGGGTCTCCCTCCTACGAGCAGTACTTC.

The rearrangement uses TRBV5-1 and TRBJ1-4, with D tentatively TRBD1 (5 bases). Germline CDR1 is SGHRS and CDR2 is YFSETQ. The V gene lost 0 bases and the J gene lost 7 bases, with 7 bases spanning the gap. The CDR3 spans 13 residues. The CDR3 coding sequence is TGCGCCAGCAGCTTGGGGGGCCCTGAAAAACTGTTTTTT. Translation gives CASSLGGPEKLFF. Based on the CDR3 plus reference TRBV5-1 and TRBJ1-4, the full variable domain is KAGVTQTPRYLIKTRGQQVTLSCSPISGHRSVSWYQQTPGQGLQFLFEYFSETQRNKGNFPGRFSGRQFSNSRSEMNVSTLELGDSALYLCASSLGGPEKLFFGSGTQLSVL.

The CDR3 protein is CASSRQANTEAFF. Here the CDR3 DNA reads TGTGCCAGCTCCCGACAGGCGAACACTGAAGCTTTCTTT. The chain combines TRBV18 with TRBJ1-1, with D tentatively TRBD1 (6 bases). Germline CDR1 KGHSH, CDR2 LQKENI. The CDR3 runs 13 residues. Trimming shortened V by 6 bases and J by 1 base, and 9 bases separated the two germline ends.

V and J are TRBV5-1 and TRBJ1-1, with TRBD1 matching over 7 bases. V shed 1 base and J 0 bases; nucleotides not matched to a gene: 15. This CDR3 is 19 amino acids long. The germline CDR1 and CDR2 sequences are SGHRS and YFSETQ. CDR3 in DNA: TGCGCCAGCAGCTTGTGGGGACAGTCCAACCCCCTCATGAACACTGAAGCTTTCTTT. Its protein product is CASSLWGQSNPLMNTEAFF.

The V gene is TRBV5-1, the J gene TRBJ2-1, with 10 positions matching TRBD2. The germline V gene has CDR1 SGHRS and CDR2 YFSETQ. The V segment lost 0 bases and the J segment 0 bases; nucleotides outside the gene matches: 3. The CDR3 covers 17 residues. CDR3: CASSLVASGSSYNEQFF. The CDR3 DNA is TGCGCCAGCAGCTTGGTGGCTAGCGGGAGCTCCTACAATGAGCAGTTCTTC.

The chain recombines TRBV7-6 with TRBJ2-5, with D uncertain. The J call may be mistaken, given a closer DNA end match to TRBJ2-7. The length of the CDR3 is 15 residues. CDR1 is SGHVS, CDR2 FNYEAQ, per germline. This CDR3 reads CASSLAPDYSYEQYF. CDR3 nucleotides: TGTGCCAGCAGCTTAGCACCCGATTATTCCTACGAGCAGTACTTC.

V usage is TRBV5-1 and J usage is TRBJ2-5, with 10 bases aligning to TRBD2. This CDR3 spans 16 amino acids. The J segment lost 5 bases and the V segment lost 0 bases, leaving 7 bases of the junction unmatched. CDR1 and CDR2 (germline): SGHRS, YFSETQ. In DNA, the CDR3 is TGCGCCAGCAGCTTGGCGCCTAGCGGGAGCGGGGAGACCCAGTACTTC. This gives the protein CASSLAPSGSGETQYF.

This clone has just a few counts. This sequence joins TRBV19 and TRBJ1-2, with D hard to call. Trimming stripped 4 bases from V and 2 bases from J, with 5 bases between. In germline, CDR1 is LNHDA, CDR2 SQIVND (reference sequence). This CDR3 has 12 residues. The CDR3: CASSTVNYGYTF. The CDR3 nucleotides read TGTGCCAGTAGTACGGTAAACTATGGCTACACCTTC.

The chain is built from TRBV7-9 and TRBJ2-5, with TRBD2 identical over 14 bases. V shed 5 bases and J 6 bases; nucleotides not matched to a gene: 17. In germline, CDR1 is SEHNR, CDR2 FQNEAQ (reference sequence). The CDR3 loop spans 19 amino acids. For the CDR3, the DNA is TGTGCCAGCAGCCCCACGGGACTAGCGGGGGTGACCTCCAATAAGACCCAGTACTTC. Amino acids: CASSPTGLAGVTSNKTQYF. Full variable domain (rest looked up from reference TRBV7-9 and TRBJ2-5): DTGVSQNPRHKITKRGQNVTFRCDPISEHNRLYWYRQTLGQGPEFLTYFQNEAQLEKSRLLSDRFSAERPKGSFSTLEIQRTEQGDSAMYLCASSPTGLAGVTSNKTQYFGPGTRLLVL.

This chain links TRBV28 with TRBJ1-1, with no clear D. This CDR3 contains 13 residues. The germline gives CDR1 MDHEN, CDR2 SYDVKM. Trimming removed 6 bases from V and 4 bases from J, with 12 bases in between. The DNA of the CDR3 is TGTGCCAGCAGCCCCTGGGCGGGCACTGAAGCTTTCTTT. Protein sequence: CASSPWAGTEAFF.

The chain has TRBV5-1 and TRBJ2-2; the match to TRBD2 covers 8 bases. CDR1 and CDR2 (germline): SGHRS, YFSETQ. Trimming at V came to 1 base and at J to 1 base, leaving 3 bases not matched to a gene. The CDR3 is made up of 16 amino acids. Written as DNA, the CDR3 is TGCGCCAGCAGCTTGAACGCGGGGGGGAACACCGGGGAGCTGTTTTTT. Translating it yields CASSLNAGGNTGELFF.

The V call is TRBV14, the J call TRBJ2-7; D is possibly TRBD1 (6 bases). V was shortened by 6 bases and J by 0 bases, with 12 bases between the two germline ends. The CDR3 runs to 14 residues. CDR1 and CDR2 from the germline V gene are SGHDN and FVKESK. This chain's CDR3 is CASRDTGSSYEQYF. The CDR3, as DNA: TGTGCCAGCAGGGACACAGGGTCCTCCTACGAGCAGTACTTC.

V usage is TRBV12-5 and J usage is TRBJ1-3, with D tentatively TRBD1 (5 bases). This CDR3 is built from 13 residues. Germline V lookup: CDR1 LGHNT, CDR2 FRNRAP. V dropped 6 bases and J dropped 2 bases, with 8 bases sitting between them. The CDR3 loop is CASGQGTGNTIYF. The CDR3, as DNA: TGTGCTAGTGGCCAGGGAACTGGAAACACCATATATTTT.

V gene TRBV19 combines with J gene TRBJ2-7; 7 nucleotides agree with TRBD2. The CDR3 extends over 13 amino acids. Germline values: CDR1 LNHDA, CDR2 SQIVND (reference sequence). V lost 5 bases, J lost 0 bases, and 1 base stayed unmatched. Here the CDR3 reads CASSPSGSYEQYF. CDR3 in DNA: TGTGCCAGTAGTCCTAGCGGCTCCTACGAGCAGTACTTC.

This clone has a handful of counts. The CDR3 DNA reads TGTGCCATCAGTGAGTGGAAGGGAGTAGCTAACTATGGCTACACCTTC. It specifies CAISEWKGVANYGYTF. The chain recombines TRBV10-3 with TRBJ1-2; no definite D call. Germline-derived CDR1 and CDR2 are ENHRY and SYGVKD. The CDR3 extends over 16 amino acids. Trimming removed 1 base from V and 0 bases from J, with 12 bases in between.

This clone occurred a few times. The gene calls are TRBV25-1 and TRBJ1-1; D gene uncertain. With 3 bases removed from V and 1 base from J, the gap between germline ends came to 12 bases. CDR1 and CDR2 from the germline V gene are MGHDK and SYGVNS. The CDR3 is 15 residues long. CDR3 region: CASSESGGKNTEAFF. In DNA form, the CDR3 reads TGTGCCAGCAGTGAGTCAGGTGGAAAGAACACTGAAGCTTTCTTT.

The V gene is TRBV6-1, the J gene TRBJ2-5, with 9 bases that match TRBD1. The DNA end favors TRBJ2-7, so the J call may be wrong. Germline V gene data show CDR1 as MNHNS and CDR2 as SASEGT. The CDR3 sequence is 14 residues long. For the CDR3, the DNA is TGTGCCAGCAGTGAAGCTGGACAGGGGTACGAGCAGTACTTC. Its protein is CASSEAGQGYEQYF.

V and J are TRBV5-4 and TRBJ2-3; possibly TRBD1 for D (6 bases). The CDR3 extends over 15 amino acids. Trimming took off 0 bases at V and 6 bases at J, with 14 bases between the two ends. Germline V lookup: CDR1 SGHNT, CDR2 YYREEE (reference sequence). CDR3 coding DNA: TGTGCCAGCAGCTTGGCCGGTGGGGGCTCGGATACGCAGTATTTT. This codes for CASSLAGGGSDTQYF.

This clone was detected a few times. The CDR3 DNA is TGTGCCAGCAGTTCAGCCCTTTATGGGGCGGGAGGCTACACCTTC. Amino acids: CASSSALYGAGGYTF. The chain recombines TRBV2 with TRBJ1-2; D might be TRBD1 (5 bases). The CDR3 is 15 residues long. V was pared by 5 bases and J by 8 bases, with 21 bases between. Germline lookup yields CDR1 SNHLY and CDR2 FYNNEI.

CDR3 DNA: TGTGCCAGCAGCTCCGTCCTAGGGGGACCCACAGATACGCAGTATTTT. Translation gives CASSSVLGGPTDTQYF. V gene TRBV28 combines with J gene TRBJ2-3; a possible D gene is TRBD1 (6 bases). Germline CDR1 MDHEN, CDR2 SYDVKM. The CDR3 sequence is 16 residues long. V shed 6 bases and J shed 2 bases, with 18 bases lying between them.

The gene calls are TRBV9 and TRBJ2-7, with 8 bases lining up with TRBD1. V trimming: 3 bases; J trimming: 2 bases; junction bases outside the gene matches: 10. Per germline, CDR1 SGDLS and CDR2 YYNGEE. CDR3 length: 16 amino acids. The CDR3 region has the DNA TGTGCCAGCAGCGCCCGCACGGGACAGGCAGCCTACGAGCAGTACTTC. Its protein is CASSARTGQAAYEQYF.

The CDR3 reads CAWNPRTGGNSPLHF. The CDR3, as DNA: TGTGCCTGGAACCCTAGGACAGGGGGTAATTCACCCCTCCACTTT. The chain is built from TRBV30 and TRBJ1-6, with 10 bases identical to TRBD1. The trim removed 4 bases at V and 6 bases at J, leaving 6 bases unmatched. Germline lookup yields CDR1 GTSNPN and CDR2 SVGIG (reference sequence). This CDR3 spans 15 amino acids.

This chain connects TRBV27 to TRBJ2-1; D not certain. This CDR3 comprises 16 residues. Trimming left V 5 bases short and J 4 bases short, with 18 bases between. CDR1 is MNHEY and CDR2 is SMNVEV in the germline V gene (reference sequence). The CDR3 loop is CASSPFNTATYNEQFF. CDR3 DNA sequence: TGTGCCAGCAGTCCTTTTAACACAGCCACTTACAATGAGCAGTTCTTC.

The CDR3 reads CASSLVGTSGGLLSSYNEQFF. In nucleotides, the CDR3 is TGTGCCAGCAGCTTAGTCGGGACTAGCGGGGGCCTTTTAAGCTCCTACAATGAGCAGTTCTTC. The chain has TRBV7-8 and TRBJ2-1, with TRBD2 identical over 14 bases. The CDR3 runs to 21 residues. The V and J ends lost 1 base and 0 bases, in that order; junction bases with no gene match: 11. Per the germline V gene, CDR1 is SGHVS and CDR2 is FQNEAQ.

This clone was observed once. This chain connects TRBV27 to TRBJ1-1; TRBD1 matches at 8 bases. V trimming: 5 bases; J trimming: 3 bases; junction bases outside the gene matches: 5. The CDR3 is made up of 14 amino acids. Germline values: CDR1 MNHEY, CDR2 SMNVEV (reference sequence). CDR3 loop: CASSHRGGDTEAFF. The CDR3 nucleotides read TGTGCCAGCAGTCACAGGGGGGGGGACACTGAAGCTTTCTTT.

In this sample, this clone turned up a few times. The V and J genes are TRBV7-8 and TRBJ2-2; 7 bases map to TRBD2. V gave up 1 base and J gave up 5 bases; unmatched junction bases: 13. The CDR3 spans 18 residues. Germline CDR1 and CDR2: SGHVS and FQNEAQ. Here the CDR3 DNA reads TGTGCCAGCAGCTTAGAAGGGGCGGGACTGGGAGGGACCGGGGAGCTGTTTTTT. Protein product: CASSLEGAGLGGTGELFF. Full variable domain (remainder filled in from reference TRBV7-8 and TRBJ2-2): GAGVSQSPRYKVAKRGQDVALRCDPISGHVSLFWYQQALGQGPEFLTYFQNEAQLDKSGLPSDRFFAERPEGSVSTLKIQRTQQEDSAVYLCASSLEGAGLGGTGELFFGEGSRLTVL.